This TCR beta chain originates from a study of T cells in localized non-small cell lung cancer. This clone appeared once. Its antigen is as yet unknown. Study-wide results and limits: An association was observed between higher blood T cell density and longer overall survival. Turning up in adjacent lung were a median about 61 of the top 100 tumor clones.

Method: immunoSEQ multiplex PCR; TCRdb's copy keeps in-frame clones and lacks some. Of approximately 13,000 clones in the sample, about 85% were seen once. This CDR3 spans 14 amino acids. In germline, CDR1 is MDHEN, CDR2 SYDVKM. V was cut by 7 bases and J by 4 bases, with 14 bases left in between. The chain uses TRBV28 and TRBJ2-4, with D possibly matching TRBD1 (6 bases). The sequenced sample was peripheral blood, obtained before any cancer treatment. This clonotype was sampled from a male donor aged 60 or over with stage I lung adenocarcinoma. The CDR3 DNA sequence: TGTGCCAGCAACTCACCCAGGGGAAAAAACATTCAGTACTTC. Amino acids: CASNSPRGKNIQYF.